One sample yielded the 17 T cell receptor beta chains listed below, sequenced in a study of identical twins (dated by TCRdb to the mid-2010s). Library creation used 5' RACE. Reads for this sample came from an Illumina HiSeq 2000. In TCRdb, the public reads were trimmed at Q25 with fastp and aligned with MiXCR, with productive beta chains retained. Identical CDR3 protein sequences are pooled into one entry, listed with their most common genes and DNA. The sample records approximately 590,000 distinct CDR3 sequences, 9.6% of which are singletons. The top ten clones comprise under 3% of the sample. The sample was also reused in another study, on yellow fever vaccine responses in identical twins.

The sequenced sample consisted of PBMCs. All receptors derive from a woman aged 18-29 years in good health.

The CDR3 DNA follows: TGTGCCAGCAGTCAGGCTTCAACTAATGAAAAACTGTTTTTT. It codes for CASSQASTNEKLFF. V gene TRBV6-1 combines with J gene TRBJ1-4, with D hard to call. The CDR3 has 14 residues. Trimming took 5 bases from V and 0 from J, leaving 7 bases between them. Germline-derived CDR1 and CDR2 are MNHNS and SASEGT.

This chain uses TRBV5-1 with TRBJ2-4; 8 bases fit TRBD1. The CDR3 sequence is 16 residues long. Trimming at V came to 4 bases and at J to 0 bases, leaving 6 bases not matched to a gene. Per the germline V gene, CDR1 is SGHRS and CDR2 is YFSETQ. The CDR3 reads CASSPQGALAKNIQYF. In nucleotides, the CDR3 is TGCGCCAGCAGCCCCCAGGGGGCCCTAGCCAAAAACATTCAGTACTTC.

V is TRBV6-1 and J is TRBJ2-1, with D tentatively TRBD1 (6 bases). CDR3 length equals 13 residues. Trimming removed 8 bases from V and 4 bases from J, with 12 bases in between. Per germline, CDR1 MNHNS and CDR2 SASEGT. CDR3 bases: TGTGCCAGCTGGGACACTCCTTACAATGAGCAGTTCTTC. It encodes CASWDTPYNEQFF.

The chain uses TRBV2 and TRBJ2-1; 7 bases fit TRBD2. V was pared by 10 bases and J by 0 bases, with 6 bases of the junction left unmatched. The CDR3 length is 14 residues. Germline values: CDR1 SNHLY, CDR2 FYNNEI. The CDR3 DNA is TGTGCCACCAGCGGGGAAAGCTCCTACAATGAGCAGTTCTTC. Protein: CATSGESSYNEQFF.

V is TRBV5-1 and J is TRBJ2-5; perhaps TRBD2 as D (6 bases). V dropped 1 base and J dropped 5 bases, with 12 bases sitting between them. Germline CDR1 and CDR2: SGHRS and YFSETQ. CDR3 length: 14 amino acids. The CDR3 region has the DNA TGCGCCAGCAGCTTGCAACCTGGGAGGGAGACCCAGTACTTC. Encoded protein: CASSLQPGRETQYF.

This clonotype was counted ten times or more. The J gene is TRBJ2-7, the V gene TRBV27, with D hard to call. Trimming stripped 3 bases from V and 6 bases from J, with 12 bases between. The CDR3 runs 13 residues. Germline-derived CDR1 and CDR2 are MNHEY and SMNVEV (reference sequence). The CDR3 protein is CASSLSQSAEQYF. CDR3 nucleotides: TGTGCCAGCAGTTTGAGTCAATCGGCCGAGCAGTACTTC.

This sequence joins TRBV20-1 and TRBJ1-6; the D is unclear. V lost 3 bases to trimming and J lost 2 bases, with 11 bases between them. The CDR3 totals 15 residues. CDR1 DFQATT and CDR2 SNEGSKA come from the germline V gene (reference sequence). The CDR3 sequence is CSASRAGAYNSPLHF. In DNA form, the CDR3 reads TGCAGTGCTAGTCGGGCAGGCGCCTATAATTCACCCCTCCACTTT.

This clonotype was seen only a few times. This chain links TRBV16 with TRBJ2-7, with a weak D call TRBD1 (5 bases). The V end was cut by 0 bases, the J end by 0 bases, with 12 bases between. CDR3 length: 16 residues. Per germline, CDR1 KGHSY and CDR2 FQNENV. DNA of the CDR3: TGTGCCAGCAGCCAATCGCGAAGGACAAGCTCCTACGAGCAGTACTTC. Protein: CASSQSRRTSSYEQYF.

This clonotype showed up many times. The rearrangement links TRBV16 to TRBJ1-1, with a tentative D call TRBD1 (6 bases). The V end lost 4 bases, the J end lost 5 bases, and 14 bases lay between the germline ends. The CDR3 is 14 amino acids. The germline gives CDR1 KGHSY, CDR2 FQNENV. The CDR3 reads CASSRPQGITEAFF. The CDR3 DNA reads TGTGCCAGCAGCCGCCCGCAGGGGATTACTGAAGCTTTCTTT.

This clonotype has ten or more counts. The chain joins TRBV5-1 to TRBJ2-2; 7 bases line up with TRBD1. The CDR3 sequence is 17 residues long. Germline V gives CDR1 SGHRS, CDR2 YFSETQ. V shed 0 bases, J shed 1 base, and the junction held 6 bases outside the gene matches. The CDR3 protein is CASSLVGTEGNTGELFF. The DNA of the CDR3 is TGCGCCAGCAGCTTGGTCGGGACAGAAGGGAACACCGGGGAGCTGTTTTTT.

This clonotype was seen only a few times. The rearrangement links TRBV7-9 to TRBJ2-7; possible D gene TRBD1, 6 bases. Trimming left V 6 bases short and J 2 bases short, with 17 bases between. CDR3 length: 15 amino acids. In germline, CDR1 is SEHNR, CDR2 FQNEAQ (reference sequence). The CDR3 DNA sequence: TGTGCCAGCAGTGGGCAGGGGAAATTCCCCTACGAGCAGTACTTC. Translation: CASSGQGKFPYEQYF. The whole variable domain, remainder taken from reference TRBV7-9 and TRBJ2-7, is DTGVSQNPRHKITKRGQNVTFRCDPISEHNRLYWYRQTLGQGPEFLTYFQNEAQLEKSRLLSDRFSAERPKGSFSTLEIQRTEQGDSAMYLCASSGQGKFPYEQYFGPGTRLTVT.

This clonotype was detected only a few times. The chain uses TRBV5-1 and TRBJ2-3; perhaps TRBD1 as D (5 bases). V gave up 0 bases and J gave up 6 bases, with 17 bases separating them. The CDR3 covers 16 residues. From germline, CDR1 is SGHRS and CDR2 YFSETQ. CDR3 DNA: TGCGCCAGCAGCTTGGGTTCAGGGCTGGGGAAGGATACGCAGTATTTT. It translates to CASSLGSGLGKDTQYF.

This clonotype occurred a few times. The DNA for the CDR3 is TGTGCCAGCACCGCGGGGGGTAAGAACACTGAAGCTTTCTTT. Translating it yields CASTAGGKNTEAFF. J is TRBJ1-1 and V is TRBV7-2; tentatively, D is TRBD1 (5 bases). This CDR3 is built from 14 residues. In germline, CDR1 is SGHTA, CDR2 FQGNSA. V lost 7 bases and J 1 base, leaving 13 bases between the germline ends.

This clonotype was counted many times. CDR3 loop: CSAGRDPRGYGYTF. In DNA form, the CDR3 reads TGCAGTGCTGGAAGGGACCCTCGGGGCTATGGCTACACCTTC. The gene calls are TRBV20-1 and TRBJ1-2, with a weak D call TRBD1 (5 bases). Germline-derived CDR1 and CDR2 are DFQATT and SNEGSKA (reference sequence). The CDR3 contains 14 residues. Trimming removed 5 bases from V and 4 bases from J, with 17 bases in between.

This clonotype was counted only a few times. The rearrangement links TRBV7-2 to TRBJ2-1, with a possible D match to TRBD2 (5 bases). The V end lost 6 bases, the J end lost 7 bases, and 16 bases lay between the germline ends. The CDR3 is made up of 14 amino acids. Germline V gene data show CDR1 as SGHTA and CDR2 as FQGNSA. DNA for the CDR3: TGTGCCAGCAGTTTCCTAGCTGCTTCTAATGAGCAGTTCTTC. It specifies CASSFLAASNEQFF.

The sample holds many counts of this clonotype. V usage is TRBV7-9 and J usage is TRBJ2-1; the D is unclear. CDR1 SEHNR and CDR2 FQNEAQ come from the germline V gene (reference sequence). This CDR3 is built from 12 residues. V lost 3 bases and J 3 bases, leaving 3 bases between the germline ends. CDR3 protein: CASSLDYNEQFF. As DNA, the CDR3 is TGTGCCAGCAGCTTGGACTACAATGAGCAGTTCTTC.

This clonotype was observed a few times. The chain couples TRBV29-1 to TRBJ2-1; the D call may be TRBD1 or TRBD2 (5 bases each). Germline CDR1 and CDR2: SQVTM and ANQGSEA. Trimming removed 6 bases at V and 3 bases at J, with 9 bases between. The CDR3 runs 12 residues. DNA for the CDR3: TGCAGCGTCGGGGCCGTCTACAATGAGCAGTTCTTC. Translating it yields CSVGAVYNEQFF.